These 27 T cell receptor beta chains were all obtained from the same sample, sequenced in a study of technical replicates of blood from a few donors. The protocol was immunoSEQ multiplex PCR, while the TCRdb copy is restricted to in-frame clones and leaves out a portion. Of roughly 80,000 clones in the sample, about 92% are singletons; the top ten hold 0.35% to 0.45%. Sequenced: T cells isolated from PBMCs. All receptors derive from a human donor in good health.

This chain connects TRBV11-2 to TRBJ2-2; D is perhaps TRBD1 (6 bases). The V end lost 6 bases, the J end lost 8 bases, and 16 bases lay between the germline ends. CDR3 length: 14 amino acids. Germline V gene lookup returns CDR1 SGHAT and CDR2 FQNNGV. CDR3 sequence reads: CASRIPQGSGELFF. In nucleotides, the CDR3 is TGTGCCAGCAGGATACCACAGGGATCAGGGGAGCTGTTTTTT.

CDR3 DNA: TGTGCCTGGAGCCGCACAGGGAAGAACTACAATGAGCAGTTCTTC. As protein: CAWSRTGKNYNEQFF. The chain combines TRBV30 with TRBJ2-1, with a weak D call TRBD1 (6 bases). There are 15 residues in the CDR3. Germline loops: CDR1 GTSNPN, CDR2 SVGIG (reference sequence). Trimming left V 3 bases short and J 3 bases short, with 15 bases between.

For this clone: The same CDR3 also results from other DNA sequences found in this sample. V gene TRBV29-1 combines with J gene TRBJ2-7; D is unclear. Germline V gives CDR1 SQVTM, CDR2 ANQGSEA. Trimming pared 7 bases from V and 0 bases from J, leaving 7 bases between. The CDR3 extends over 11 amino acids. CDR3 sequence: CSAISSYEQYF. The CDR3 DNA reads TGCAGCGCTATAAGCTCCTACGAGCAGTACTTC.

The chain links TRBV28 to TRBJ2-3; perhaps TRBD2 as D (5 bases). There are 13 residues in the CDR3. The V gene lost 6 bases and the J gene lost 6 bases, with 13 bases spanning the gap. CDR1 and CDR2 from the germline V gene are MDHEN and SYDVKM. The CDR3 sequence: CASSILASDTQYF. The CDR3 region has the DNA TGTGCCAGCAGCATCCTAGCATCCGATACGCAGTATTTT.

V gene TRBV7-6 combines with J gene TRBJ2-3; TRBD2 matches 12 bases. The germline CDR1 and CDR2 sequences are SGHVS and FNYEAQ. The CDR3 length is 18 residues. The V segment lost 1 base and the J segment 4 bases; nucleotides outside the gene matches: 9. This CDR3 is CASSLVPSTSGSPDTQYF. The DNA of the CDR3 is TGTGCCAGCAGCTTAGTCCCCTCGACTAGCGGGAGCCCAGATACGCAGTATTTT.

The chain combines TRBV29-1 with TRBJ2-2; 9 nucleotides match TRBD1. V lost 5 bases to trimming and J lost 4 bases; unmatched junction nucleotides: 5. This CDR3 spans 14 amino acids. From germline, CDR1 is SQVTM and CDR2 ANQGSEA. The CDR3 DNA follows: TGCAGCGTTATGGGACAGGGAAGCACCGGGGAGCTGTTTTTT. The encoded protein is CSVMGQGSTGELFF.

The V gene is TRBV2, the J gene TRBJ2-1, with TRBD2 identical over 9 bases. Trimming took 5 bases from V and 5 from J; bases not matched to a gene: 4. The germline V gene has CDR1 SNHLY and CDR2 FYNNEI. This CDR3 comprises 14 residues. The CDR3 coding sequence is TGTGCCAGCAGTTATAGCGGGGGAAACAATGAGCAGTTCTTC. Its translation is CASSYSGGNNEQFF.

The chain links TRBV27 to TRBJ2-5; D is ambiguous. Trimming removed 2 bases at V and 4 bases at J, with 8 bases between. Germline V CDR1 and CDR2: MNHEY, SMNVEV (reference sequence). The length of the CDR3 is 13 residues. CDR3 in DNA: TGTGCCAGCAGTTTAAGTTTAGCAGAGACCCAGTACTTC. Its translation: CASSLSLAETQYF.

The chain has TRBV5-1 and TRBJ1-3, with D possibly being TRBD1 (6 bases). The V end lost 3 bases, the J end lost 4 bases, and 14 bases lay between the germline ends. The CDR3 is 15 amino acids. Looked up from germline, CDR1 is SGHRS and CDR2 is YFSETQ. CDR3 sequence reads: CASSWDTFTGNTIYF. DNA for the CDR3: TGCGCCAGCAGCTGGGACACCTTCACGGGAAACACCATATATTTT.

The chain carries TRBV11-3 and TRBJ2-7; TRBD1 matches 8 bases. Germline V gene lookup returns CDR1 SGHNT and CDR2 YENEEA. The junction had 6 bases not matched to a gene; V was cut back by 0 bases and J by 5 bases. The length of the CDR3 is 15 residues. The CDR3 bases are TGTGCCAGCAGCTTAGAGGTCCAGGGGGCCCACGAGCAGTACTTC. It encodes CASSLEVQGAHEQYF.

The J gene is TRBJ2-5, the V gene TRBV2, with 7 bases fitting TRBD1. V lost 1 base and J lost 5; bases outside the gene matches: 7. This CDR3 has 15 residues. Germline CDR1 SNHLY, CDR2 FYNNEI. Here the CDR3 reads CASSEEQGFWETQYF. The CDR3 region has the DNA TGTGCCAGCAGTGAAGAACAGGGGTTTTGGGAGACCCAGTACTTC.

This chain connects TRBV14 to TRBJ2-3; possibly TRBD1 for D (6 bases). CDR3 length: 15 residues. The V end was cut by 2 bases, the J end by 5 bases, with 14 bases between. The V gene's germline CDR1 is SGHDN and CDR2 FVKESK. The CDR3 bases are TGTGCCAGCAGCCAAATCCCGGGACATCAAGATACGCAGTATTTT. It encodes CASSQIPGHQDTQYF.

The chain's CDR3 is CASSANRDEQYF. CDR3 in DNA: TGCGCCAGCAGTGCTAACCGTGACGAGCAGTACTTC. The gene calls are TRBV10-1 and TRBJ2-7, with no clear D. The ends were cut back, 4 bases at V and 5 bases at J, with 9 bases in the middle. Germline V lookup: CDR1 WNHNN, CDR2 SYGVQD (reference sequence). This CDR3 has 12 amino acids.

CDR3 in amino acids: CASSMNRAGEKLFF. The CDR3 coding sequence is TGTGCCAGCAGCATGAACAGGGCGGGTGAAAAACTGTTTTTT. The V and J genes are TRBV6-6 and TRBJ1-4; a weak D match, TRBD1 (6 bases). This CDR3 comprises 14 residues. Germline loops: CDR1 MNHNY, CDR2 SVGAGI (reference sequence). The ends were cut back, 6 bases at V and 7 bases at J, with 15 bases in the middle.

The J gene is TRBJ2-1, the V gene TRBV7-3, with D tentatively TRBD2 (6 bases). V was cut by 1 base and J by 7 bases, with 17 bases left in between. The germline V gene has CDR1 SGHTA and CDR2 FQGTGA. This CDR3 region has 16 residues. In nucleotides, the CDR3 is TGTGCCAGCAGCTTAAAGGGTCTAGCGCGAGGGAATGAGCAGTTCTTC. Amino acids: CASSLKGLARGNEQFF. Full variable domain (missing parts from reference TRBV7-3 and TRBJ2-1): GAGVSQTPSNKVTEKGKYVELRCDPISGHTALYWYRQSLGQGPEFLIYFQGTGAADDSGLPNDRFFAVRPEGSVSTLKIQRTERGDSAVYLCASSLKGLARGNEQFFGPGTRLTVL.

The V and J genes are TRBV30 and TRBJ2-7; D remains unclear. V was shortened by 1 base and J by 2 bases, with 6 bases between the two germline ends. Germline assignment: CDR1 GTSNPN and CDR2 SVGIG (reference sequence). The CDR3 runs 12 residues. This CDR3 is CAWSGGAYEQYF. The CDR3 DNA sequence: TGTGCCTGGAGTGGCGGTGCCTACGAGCAGTACTTC.

This chain joins TRBV10-3 and TRBJ1-5, with a possible D match to TRBD1 (6 bases). There are 13 residues in the CDR3. V was pared by 8 bases and J by 7 bases, with 15 bases between. The germline V gene encodes CDR1 ENHRY and CDR2 SYGVKD. CDR3 nucleotides: TGTGCCATCGCAGGGGCGTTCGAACAGCCCCAGCATTTT. Its translation: CAIAGAFEQPQHF.

The V and J genes are TRBV7-2 and TRBJ1-2, with D uncertain. V dropped 9 bases and J dropped 4 bases, with 12 bases sitting between them. Germline V gene data show CDR1 as SGHTA and CDR2 as FQGNSA. The CDR3 covers 12 residues. The DNA for the CDR3 is TGTGCCAGTGCTGCGGGGAGCTATGGCTACACCTTC. This gives the protein CASAAGSYGYTF.

The V call is TRBV18, the J call TRBJ2-5, with 7 positions matching TRBD1. The CDR3 extends over 14 amino acids. Germline V lookup: CDR1 KGHSH, CDR2 LQKENI. Unmatched junction bases numbered 5, after V lost 2 bases and J lost 5 bases. The DNA of the CDR3 is TGTGCCAGCTCACCAAGACAGGGACGGGAGACCCAGTACTTC. It encodes CASSPRQGRETQYF.

This chain links TRBV29-1 with TRBJ1-3, with 7 bases matching TRBD1. The germline V gene encodes CDR1 SQVTM and CDR2 ANQGSEA. The length of the CDR3 is 13 residues. Trimming at V came to 6 bases and at J to 2 bases, leaving 4 bases not matched to a gene. The CDR3 coding sequence is TGCAGCGTGACCGGGACAGCTGGAAACACCATATATTTT. As protein: CSVTGTAGNTIYF.

The chain recombines TRBV7-9 with TRBJ2-5; 12 bases are shared with TRBD2. This CDR3 comprises 15 residues. Germline lookup yields CDR1 SEHNR and CDR2 FQNEAQ (reference sequence). V dropped 4 bases and J dropped 3; count of bases not matched to a gene: 3. The CDR3 sequence is CASSSRLAGEETQYF. CDR3 bases: TGTGCCAGCAGCTCACGACTAGCGGGAGAAGAGACCCAGTACTTC.

The chain carries TRBV19 and TRBJ2-7, with D perhaps TRBD1 (6 bases). V was pared by 4 bases and J by 0 bases, with 13 bases between. From germline, CDR1 is LNHDA and CDR2 SQIVND (reference sequence). The CDR3 runs 15 residues. Here the CDR3 reads CASSNRDTFSYEQYF. The CDR3 nucleotides are TGTGCCAGTAGTAACCGGGACACTTTCTCCTACGAGCAGTACTTC.

This chain joins TRBV5-1 and TRBJ2-3; 7 bases map to TRBD2. This CDR3 spans 15 amino acids. In germline, CDR1 is SGHRS, CDR2 YFSETQ. V lost 0 bases and J lost 3; bases outside the gene matches: 4. The DNA of the CDR3 is TGCGCCAGCAGCTTGGATCCTAGCGGAACAGATACGCAGTATTTT. This gives the protein CASSLDPSGTDTQYF.

The DNA of the CDR3 is TGTGCTAGTGGGGCAGGGGGTTCGAACACCGGGGAGCTGTTTTTT. This sequence encodes CASGAGGSNTGELFF. The rearrangement joins TRBV12-5 to TRBJ2-2, with 7 bases fitting TRBD1. Germline-derived CDR1 and CDR2 are LGHNT and FRNRAP. The ends lost 6 bases at V and 0 bases at J; junction bases unmatched: 4. CDR3 size: 15 residues.

The rearrangement links TRBV9 to TRBJ2-2; TRBD2 matches at 10 bases. The trim removed 2 bases at V and 1 base at J, leaving 2 bases unmatched. From germline, CDR1 is SGDLS and CDR2 YYNGEE. This CDR3 has 16 amino acids. The DNA for the CDR3 is TGTGCCAGCAGCGTCGGACTAGCGGAGAACACCGGGGAGCTGTTTTTT. Residues: CASSVGLAENTGELFF.

The chain links TRBV28 to TRBJ1-2; perhaps TRBD1 as D (5 bases). The CDR3 is made up of 11 amino acids. Trimming stripped 5 bases from V and 10 bases from J, with 11 bases between. The germline V gene encodes CDR1 MDHEN and CDR2 SYDVKM. The DNA for the CDR3 is TGTGCCAGCAGTACGGGACTGCCCTACACCTTC. It translates to CASSTGLPYTF.

The chain recombines TRBV25-1 with TRBJ1-4; possibly TRBD1 for D (5 bases). The germline V gene encodes CDR1 MGHDK and CDR2 SYGVNS. This CDR3 has 15 amino acids. Trimming shortened V by 1 base and J by 5 bases, and 11 bases separated the two germline ends. For the CDR3, the DNA is TGTGCCAGCAGTGAATGGGACTCTGTAAATGAAAAACTGTTTTTT. Translating it yields CASSEWDSVNEKLFF. Full variable domain (remainder filled in from reference TRBV25-1 and TRBJ1-4): EADIYQTPRYLVIGTGKKITLECSQTMGHDKMYWYQQDPGMELHLIHYSYGVNSTEKGDLSSESTVSRIRTEHFPLTLESARPSHTSQYLCASSEWDSVNEKLFFGSGTQLSVL.